This T cell receptor beta chain was sequenced for a study of T cells of healthy individuals. There are many counts of this clonotype. The CDR3 is 14 residues long. V was pared by 5 bases and J by 2 bases, with 2 bases of the junction left unmatched. Germline V gene data show CDR1 as SGHTA and CDR2 as FQGTGA. In TCRdb, the 5' RACE reads were re-called with MiXCR into one record per CDR3 protein. The sample records 45,000 to 60,000 distinct CDR3 sequences, roughly 14% being singletons. The chain joins TRBV7-3 to TRBJ1-2; 10 bases map to TRBD1. This clonotype originated in a human donor in good health. The CDR3 coding sequence is TGTGCCAGCAGCCCGGGACAGGGGAACTATGGCTACACCTTC. Amino acids: CASSPGQGNYGYTF.